One and the same sample provided the 7 T cell receptor beta chains below, sequenced in a study of T cell clonotyping in hematopoietic cell transplantation. The protocol was immunoSEQ multiplex PCR, while the TCRdb copy is restricted to in-frame clones and leaves out a portion. The sample lists about 8,700 clones; approximately 96% were seen once. The sequencing used peripheral blood mononuclear cells, collected 100 days after allogeneic stem cell transplant. These receptors came from a male patient aged 55 to 69 who had an allogeneic stem cell transplant from a related donor, so the T cells may come from the graft donor. Some clones in this sample may be carry-over from other donors' samples.

The genes are TRBV5-1 and TRBJ1-1; 10 bases agree with TRBD1. Germline-derived CDR1 and CDR2 are SGHRS and YFSETQ. The CDR3 sequence is 15 residues long. Losses at the gene ends were 0 bases for V and 7 bases for J; bases not matched to a gene: 6. The chain's CDR3 is CASSLAGTGEDEAFF. For the CDR3, the DNA is TGCGCCAGCAGCTTGGCCGGGACAGGGGAAGATGAAGCTTTCTTT.

The genes are TRBV27 and TRBJ1-1; D is perhaps TRBD1 (5 bases). The CDR3 length is 13 residues. In germline, CDR1 is MNHEY, CDR2 SMNVEV (reference sequence). Trimming shortened V by 5 bases and J by 6 bases, and 13 bases separated the two germline ends. CDR3 sequence (DNA): TGTGCCAGCAGTCCCCACCAGGGCTCTGAAGCTTTCTTT. This translates into CASSPHQGSEAFF.

CDR3 sequence reads: CASSSRTGSNYGYTF. The CDR3 nucleotides are TGCGCCAGCAGCTCCCGGACAGGGTCCAACTATGGCTACACCTTC. V gene TRBV5-1 combines with J gene TRBJ1-2; 8 bases agree with TRBD1. The J segment lost 2 bases and the V segment lost 3 bases, leaving 6 bases of the junction unmatched. CDR1 and CDR2 from the germline V gene are SGHRS and YFSETQ. This CDR3 spans 15 amino acids.

The V call is TRBV4-3, the J call TRBJ2-7, with 7 positions matching TRBD1. Germline loops: CDR1 LGHNA, CDR2 YSLEER. This CDR3 comprises 17 residues. The junction had 10 bases not matched to a gene; V was cut back by 0 bases and J by 2 bases. This CDR3 reads CASSQEWDSLGAYEQYF. CDR3 nucleotides: TGCGCCAGCAGCCAAGAATGGGACAGCCTAGGGGCCTACGAGCAGTACTTC.

The chain links TRBV6-1 to TRBJ1-5; D unresolved. V was pared by 6 bases and J by 5 bases, with 17 bases between. Germline V gene data show CDR1 as MNHNS and CDR2 as SASEGT. CDR3 size: 15 residues. The CDR3 DNA reads TGTGCCAGCAGCCAAACTTGGACCGCGGATCAGCCCCAGCATTTT. Protein sequence: CASSQTWTADQPQHF.

The V gene is TRBV20-1, the J gene TRBJ2-1; 7 nucleotides line up with TRBD1. J was trimmed by 9 bases and V by 3 bases; bases with no gene match: 2. CDR1 and CDR2 from the germline V gene are DFQATT and SNEGSKA (reference sequence). This CDR3 has 11 amino acids. CDR3 region: CSASSGGEQFF. Here the CDR3 DNA reads TGCAGTGCTAGCTCAGGGGGTGAGCAGTTCTTC.

The V gene is TRBV19, the J gene TRBJ2-5, with TRBD1 as a possible D gene (5 bases). This CDR3 region has 14 residues. V lost 1 base, J lost 0 bases, and 6 bases lay in between. Germline V gives CDR1 LNHDA, CDR2 SQIVND (reference sequence). CDR3 sequence reads: CASSIAGYQETQYF. Here the CDR3 DNA reads TGTGCCAGTAGTATAGCAGGGTACCAAGAGACCCAGTACTTC.